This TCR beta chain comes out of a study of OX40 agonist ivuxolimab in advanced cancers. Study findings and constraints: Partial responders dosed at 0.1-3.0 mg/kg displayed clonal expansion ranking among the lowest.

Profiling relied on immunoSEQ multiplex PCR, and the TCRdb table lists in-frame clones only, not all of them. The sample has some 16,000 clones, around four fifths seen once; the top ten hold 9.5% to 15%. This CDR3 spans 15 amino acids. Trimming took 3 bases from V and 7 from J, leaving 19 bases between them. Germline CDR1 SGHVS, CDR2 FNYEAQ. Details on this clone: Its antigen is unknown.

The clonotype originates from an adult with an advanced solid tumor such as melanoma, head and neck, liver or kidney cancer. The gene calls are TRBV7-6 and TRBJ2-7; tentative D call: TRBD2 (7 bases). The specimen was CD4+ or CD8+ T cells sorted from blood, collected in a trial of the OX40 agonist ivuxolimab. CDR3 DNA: TGTGCCAGCAGCTTCTACGCAGGGGAGGGGAGGGAGCAGTACTTC. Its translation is CASSFYAGEGREQYF.